This T cell receptor (beta chain) was found in a study of a mutant IDH1 vaccine in newly diagnosed glioma. Study details: Initiation of the vaccine course occurred 4-6 weeks after radiotherapy alone, or alongside temozolomide cycles. Previous treatment comprised radiotherapy, temozolomide, or both, mostly both. Study findings and constraints: Among all patients, vaccine-induced immune responses occurred in roughly 93%.

A word on this clone: Its antigen is undetermined.

Stated time point: week 23, last vaccination. A 20-mer mutant IDH1 peptide at 300 ug was injected subcutaneously with topical imiquimod. The table came from immunoSEQ multiplex PCR; TCRdb's copy has only in-frame clones and leaves some out. The sample includes around 30,000 clones, approximately 80% of them seen just once. Germline V gives CDR1 MDHEN, CDR2 SYDVKM. This CDR3 is built from 15 residues. Losses at the gene ends were 2 bases for V and 0 bases for J; bases not matched to a gene: 4. The material sequenced was PBMCs, taken from a glioma patient whose treatment included an IDH1 peptide vaccine. The genes are TRBV28 and TRBJ2-7, with 7 bases that match TRBD2. This TCR derives from a woman aged 18-35 years with glioma. The CDR3 DNA reads TGTGCCAGCAGTTTAGGCGGGAGCCGCTCCTACGAGCAGTACTTC. Protein product: CASSLGGSRSYEQYF.